A single sample is the source of the 10 T cell receptor beta chains below, sequenced in a study of blood T cell repertoires in COVID-19. Using immunoSEQ multiplex PCR, the repertoire was profiled, and TCRdb retains in-frame clones only, with some absent. The sample has approximately 140,000 clones, about nine tenths seen once. The sample consisted of peripheral blood. All receptors derive from a woman aged 60-75 years with active or convalescent COVID-19.

This sequence joins TRBV4-1 and TRBJ1-3; TRBD1 matches at 7 bases. There are 15 residues in the CDR3. The V gene end was trimmed by 4 bases and the J gene end by 4 bases; junction bases not matched to a gene: 7. From germline, CDR1 is MGHRA and CDR2 YSYEKL. In nucleotides, the CDR3 is TGCGCCAGCAGCCCGACAGGGTTGGGCGGAAACACCATATATTTT. Protein sequence: CASSPTGLGGNTIYF.

This clone was observed a single time. The J gene is TRBJ1-4, the V gene TRBV6-5; D is uncertain. This CDR3 is built from 15 residues. CDR1 is MNHEY, CDR2 SVGAGI, per germline. Trimming removed 4 bases from V and 0 bases from J, with 9 bases in between. The CDR3 DNA reads TGTGCCAGCAGTTCCTACCTCGCAACTAATGAAAAACTGTTTTTT. Translation: CASSSYLATNEKLFF.

This chain connects TRBV25-1 to TRBJ1-2; D is possibly TRBD1 (6 bases). Germline V gives CDR1 MGHDK, CDR2 SYGVNS. The CDR3 is 15 residues long. The germline V and J ends were trimmed by 0 bases and 6 bases, with 14 bases remaining between them. This CDR3 reads CASSEYNGGGDGYTF. The CDR3 DNA reads TGTGCCAGCAGTGAATATAACGGCGGGGGCGATGGCTACACCTTC.

As concerns this clone: A junction end diverges from the germline sequence, so it may reflect a read error. The V gene is TRBV5-1, the J gene TRBJ1-1, with a possible D match to TRBD1 (5 bases). Germline CDR1 SGHRS, CDR2 YFSETQ. The length of the CDR3 is 12 residues. CDR3 nucleotide sequence: TGCGCCAGCAGCCCCCTGGGAGGAGAGGGGTCTTTT. Translating gives CASSPLGGEGSF.

This chain links TRBV3-1 (or the pseudogene TRBV3-2) with TRBJ2-5; D not certain. CDR3 length: 11 amino acids. CDR1 LGHDT and CDR2 YNNKEL come from the germline V gene (reference sequence). V was pared by 9 bases and J by 1 base, with 6 bases between. For the CDR3, the DNA is TGTGCCAGGGTCAGCCAAGAGACCCAGTACTTC. Its translation is CARVSQETQYF.

The chain links TRBV18 to TRBJ2-1, with TRBD2 identical over 15 bases. The CDR3 spans 18 residues. V lost 1 base and J lost 8; bases outside the gene matches: 9. Germline V gives CDR1 KGHSH, CDR2 LQKENI. DNA for the CDR3: TGTGCCAGCTCACCACTACCGCAGGGACTAGCGGGGGGTGATGAGCAGTTCTTC. It encodes CASSPLPQGLAGGDEQFF. Full variable domain (outside the CDR3, taken from reference TRBV18 and TRBJ2-1): NAGVMQNPRHLVRRRGQEARLRCSPMKGHSHVYWYRQLPEEGLKFMVYLQKENIIDESGMPKERFSAEFPKEGPSILRIQQVVRGDSAAYFCASSPLPQGLAGGDEQFFGPGTRLTVL.

The chain uses TRBV29-1 and TRBJ2-5, with D possibly being TRBD2 (6 bases). The CDR3 loop spans 13 amino acids. Per the germline V gene, CDR1 is SQVTM and CDR2 is ANQGSEA. V lost 4 bases and J lost 5, with 14 bases in between. The CDR3 DNA sequence: TGCAGCGTTGCCTCCGGGGGAGTGGAGACCCAGTACTTC. Its translation: CSVASGGVETQYF.

V and J are TRBV19 and TRBJ1-5, with D uncertain. Per the germline V gene, CDR1 is LNHDA and CDR2 is SQIVND (reference sequence). V gave up 7 bases and J gave up 4 bases, with 11 bases separating them. The CDR3 contains 13 residues. CDR3 DNA: TGTGCCAGTATGAAGGAGAAGAATCAGCCCCAGCATTTT. Its translation is CASMKEKNQPQHF.

This chain connects TRBV21-1 to TRBJ1-1. TRBV21-1 is given as a pseudogene. The CDR3 loop spans 15 amino acids. DNA for the CDR3: TGTGCCAGCAGCAAAGTTTCCGGGGGGGACACTGAAGCTTTCTTT. Its protein product is CASSKVSGGDTEAFF.

This clone was detected only once. This rearrangement joins TRBV19 to TRBJ2-3; 10 bases map to TRBD2. The CDR3 has 16 amino acids. Trimming removed 5 bases from V and 6 bases from J; junction bases left unmatched: 11. Germline CDR1 LNHDA, CDR2 SQIVND (reference sequence). In nucleotides, the CDR3 is TGTGCCAGTAGTCTCGAGGAGCGGGGGGGTTCGGATACGCAGTATTTT. It codes for CASSLEERGGSDTQYF.